This T cell receptor beta chain came from a study of T cell repertoires in cytomegalovirus infection. Study background: Matching HLA type, along with CMV infection, was indicated by public TCR beta signatures. General study points: Across the ex vivo response, the dominant clonotypes were HLA-C-restricted CMV-specific TCR beta clonotypes.

With regard to this clonotype: The antigen is undetermined.

V was clipped by 3 bases and J by 0 bases; unmatched bases: 3. The CDR3 is 17 residues long. TCRdb re-called the reads through MiXCR, storing one row per CDR3 protein. The sample records 200,000 to 250,000 distinct CDR3 sequences, approximately 24% being singletons. This sequence was found in a human donor in good health (CMV status not recorded). Some clones in this sample may be carry-over from other donors' samples. The chain is built from TRBV12-3 or TRBV12-4 and TRBJ2-1, with 12 positions matching TRBD2. Specimen: CD8+ T cells from PBMCs. CDR3 residues: CASSFPLAGGSYNEQFF. The CDR3 DNA sequence: TGTGCCAGCAGTTTCCCACTAGCGGGGGGCTCCTACAATGAGCAGTTCTTC.